This T cell receptor (beta chain) was identified in a study of control samples from healthy donors and cancer patients. After removal of 5 bases from V and 7 bases from J, the junction contained 9 bases not matched to a gene. The germline V gene encodes CDR1 MNHEY and CDR2 SMNVEV (reference sequence). This CDR3 has 15 residues. Generated by immunoSEQ multiplex PCR, the TCRdb table keeps only in-frame clones and is missing some. This table has approximately 150,000 clones, roughly 94% appearing once. This TCR was sampled from a man aged 55 to 70 with colorectal cancer. Sequenced input: PBMCs. The gene calls are TRBV27 and TRBJ1-3; 9 bases fit TRBD1. CDR3 residues: CASSRGTGKGNTIYF. DNA of the CDR3: TGTGCCAGCAGTCGAGGGACAGGGAAAGGTAACACCATATATTTT.